This entry describes one TCR beta chain. Authors' analysis steps: Nucleated cell number was recorded as an estimate derived from reference gene primer amplification. Only in-frame clones appear in the TCRdb table, and some are missing; sequencing was by immunoSEQ multiplex PCR. V, J and clone size reflect that table, while D and trimming were determined from the DNA. Here the sample spans about 120,000 clones, just over 85% being singletons. This entry is derived from a study of blood T cell repertoires in COVID-19. Study at large: Spain, Italy and the United States supplied samples that represented acute and convalescent COVID-19. Sources were T cells, B-cell-depleted T cells, or PBMCs; the material itself was cDNA or gDNA.

This CDR3 is built from 16 residues. The germline V and J ends were trimmed by 4 bases and 6 bases, with 16 bases remaining between them. Germline CDR1 reads MGHRA; CDR2 reads YSYEKL. The TCR comes from a woman aged 45-60 years with active or convalescent COVID-19. Input material: peripheral blood. The chain couples TRBV4-1 to TRBJ1-6, with D tentatively TRBD1 (5 bases). The CDR3 loop reads CASSPAETALNSPLHF. The DNA of the CDR3 is TGCGCCAGCAGCCCTGCCGAGACAGCCCTTAATTCACCCCTCCACTTT.